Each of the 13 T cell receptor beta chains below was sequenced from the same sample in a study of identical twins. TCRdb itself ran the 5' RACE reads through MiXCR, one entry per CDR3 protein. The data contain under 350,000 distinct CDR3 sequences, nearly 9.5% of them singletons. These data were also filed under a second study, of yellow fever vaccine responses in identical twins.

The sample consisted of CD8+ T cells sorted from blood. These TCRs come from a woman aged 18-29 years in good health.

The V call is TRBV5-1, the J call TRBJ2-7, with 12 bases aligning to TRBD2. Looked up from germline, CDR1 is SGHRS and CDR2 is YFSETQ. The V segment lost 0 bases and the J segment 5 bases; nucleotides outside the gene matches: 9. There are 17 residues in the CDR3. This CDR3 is CASSLGVSSGGVNEQYF. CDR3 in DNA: TGCGCCAGCAGCTTGGGCGTTTCTAGCGGGGGGGTGAACGAGCAGTACTTC.

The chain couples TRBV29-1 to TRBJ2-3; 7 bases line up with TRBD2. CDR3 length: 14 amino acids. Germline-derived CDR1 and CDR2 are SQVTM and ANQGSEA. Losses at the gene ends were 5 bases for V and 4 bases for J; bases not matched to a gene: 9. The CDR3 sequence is CSVTLSGKADTQYF. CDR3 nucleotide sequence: TGCAGCGTTACCCTAAGCGGGAAAGCAGATACGCAGTATTTT.

In DNA, the CDR3 is TGTGCCAGCAGTTCCACCTCGGTTTTCCCGGGAGTGACCTACGAGCAGTACTTC. It codes for CASSSTSVFPGVTYEQYF. The rearrangement joins TRBV27 to TRBJ2-7, with D possibly matching TRBD2 (6 bases). The V end was cut by 4 bases, the J end by 2 bases, with 24 bases between. The CDR3 runs to 18 residues. From germline, CDR1 is MNHEY and CDR2 SMNVEV (reference sequence).

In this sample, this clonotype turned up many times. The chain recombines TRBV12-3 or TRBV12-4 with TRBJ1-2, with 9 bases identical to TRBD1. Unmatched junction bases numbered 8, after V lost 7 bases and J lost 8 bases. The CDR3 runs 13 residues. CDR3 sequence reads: CASTPWTGEGYTF. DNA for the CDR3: TGTGCCAGCACCCCCTGGACAGGGGAAGGCTACACCTTC.

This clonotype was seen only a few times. Written as DNA, the CDR3 is TGTGCCAGCAGCTTACCACCGACAGGGGTCACCCTCTACGAGCAGTACTTC. This gives the protein CASSLPPTGVTLYEQYF. This chain links TRBV7-2 with TRBJ2-7; 8 bases match TRBD1. The CDR3 loop spans 17 amino acids. Germline V gene sequence: CDR1 SGHTA, CDR2 FQGNSA. V gave up 2 bases and J gave up 3 bases; unmatched junction bases: 12.

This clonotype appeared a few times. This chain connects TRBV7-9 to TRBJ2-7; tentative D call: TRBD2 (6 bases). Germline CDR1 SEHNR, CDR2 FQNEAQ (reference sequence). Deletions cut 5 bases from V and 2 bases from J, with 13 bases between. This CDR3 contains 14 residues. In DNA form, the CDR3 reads TGTGCCAGCAGCATGGGACTCGAGCCCTACGAGCAGTACTTC. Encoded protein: CASSMGLEPYEQYF.

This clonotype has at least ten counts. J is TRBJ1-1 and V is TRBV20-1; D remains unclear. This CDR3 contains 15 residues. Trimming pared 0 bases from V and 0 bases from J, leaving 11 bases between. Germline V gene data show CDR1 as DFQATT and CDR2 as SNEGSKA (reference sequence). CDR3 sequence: CSARDRNWLNTEAFF. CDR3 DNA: TGCAGTGCTAGAGATAGGAATTGGCTGAACACTGAAGCTTTCTTT.

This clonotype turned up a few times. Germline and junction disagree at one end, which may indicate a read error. Here the CDR3 DNA reads TGTGCCGGCAGCTTATTCGTAAGCCAAGAGACCCAGTACTTC. Protein product: CAGSLFVSQETQYF. The rearrangement uses TRBV7-8 and TRBJ2-5; unclear D gene. Germline CDR1 SGHVS, CDR2 FQNEAQ. The CDR3 consists of 14 residues.

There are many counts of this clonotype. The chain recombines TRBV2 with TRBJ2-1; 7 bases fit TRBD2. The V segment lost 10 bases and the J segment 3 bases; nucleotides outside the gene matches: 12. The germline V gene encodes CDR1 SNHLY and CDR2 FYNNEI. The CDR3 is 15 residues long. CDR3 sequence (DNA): TGTGCCACCCCGGGGGGAGCAGGGAACTACAATGAGCAGTTCTTC. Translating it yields CATPGGAGNYNEQFF.

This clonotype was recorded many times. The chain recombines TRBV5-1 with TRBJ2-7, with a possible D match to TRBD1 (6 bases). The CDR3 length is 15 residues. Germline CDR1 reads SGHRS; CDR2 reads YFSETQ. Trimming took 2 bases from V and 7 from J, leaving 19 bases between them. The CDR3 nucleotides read TGCGCCAGCAGCTTTCGGCAGGGACACCTGGGGGAGCAGTACTTC. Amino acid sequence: CASSFRQGHLGEQYF.

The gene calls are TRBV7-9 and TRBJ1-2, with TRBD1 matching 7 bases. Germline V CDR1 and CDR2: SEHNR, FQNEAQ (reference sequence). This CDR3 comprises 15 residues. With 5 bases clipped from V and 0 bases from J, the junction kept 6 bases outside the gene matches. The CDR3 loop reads CASSLDRNTNYGYTF. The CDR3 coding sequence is TGTGCCAGCAGCCTGGACAGGAACACTAACTATGGCTACACCTTC.

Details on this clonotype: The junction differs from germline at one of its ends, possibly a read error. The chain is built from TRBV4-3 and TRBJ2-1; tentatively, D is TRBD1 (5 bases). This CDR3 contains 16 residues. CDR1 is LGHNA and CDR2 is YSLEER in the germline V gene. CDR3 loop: CASSQDGWGSYNEQFF. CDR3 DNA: TGCGCCAGCAGCCAAGATGGCTGGGGCTCCTATAATGAGCAGTTCTTC.

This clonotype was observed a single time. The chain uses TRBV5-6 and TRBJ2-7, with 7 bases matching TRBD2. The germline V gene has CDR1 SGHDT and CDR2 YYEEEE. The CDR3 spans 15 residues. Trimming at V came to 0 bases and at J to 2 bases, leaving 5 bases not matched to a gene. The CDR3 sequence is CASSLAGRITYEQYF. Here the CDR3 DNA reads TGTGCCAGCAGCTTGGCCGGGAGGATTACCTACGAGCAGTACTTC.